This TCR beta chain was observed in a study of blood T cells in healthy people across ages. V trimming: 0 bases; J trimming: 0 bases; junction bases outside the gene matches: 1. Per germline, CDR1 ENHRY and CDR2 SYGVKD. This CDR3 region has 16 residues. In its sample, this clonotype was seen many times. It was with a sample-barcoded 5' primer and a J-beta primer mix that a second PCR of roughly 7 to 12 cycles was run. MiXCR, run by TCRdb on the 5' RACE reads, gives a single entry per CDR3 protein. The sample carries 550,000 to 800,000 distinct CDR3 sequences, more than 20% recorded once. Input material: blood. V gene TRBV10-3 combines with J gene TRBJ2-2; 7 bases are shared with TRBD1. The TCR comes from a man between 70 and 80 years old in good health. The CDR3 region has the DNA TGTGCCATCAGTGAGTCCGGGACAGCGAACACCGGGGAGCTGTTTTTT. Its protein product is CAISESGTANTGELFF.